This TCR beta chain stems from a study of cytomegalovirus exposure and HLA in healthy donors. General study points: Follow-up analysis later connected one missense variant in DCLRE1C with trimming of TCR beta V- and J-genes.

Note on this clone: Its specificity is not known.

The germline V gene encodes CDR1 LNHDA and CDR2 SQIVND (reference sequence). This CDR3 region has 15 residues. V shed 6 bases and J 2 bases; nucleotides not matched to a gene: 9. Vbeta (60) and Jbeta (13) primers were used in the PCR. Method: immunoSEQ multiplex PCR; TCRdb's copy keeps in-frame clones and lacks some. The sample holds about 170,000 clones, under 80% seen once. Sequenced input: PBMCs. This clonotype originated in a female donor in good health and CMV-seronegative. The chain couples TRBV19 to TRBJ2-7; TRBD2 matches at 8 bases. The CDR3: CASSAKSSGTYEQYF. For the CDR3, the DNA is TGTGCCAGTAGCGCAAAGAGTAGCGGGACCTACGAGCAGTACTTC.